These 28 T cell receptor beta chains were all obtained from the same sample, sequenced in a study of shared clonotypes between healthy human individuals. TCRdb's table, derived via immunoSEQ multiplex PCR, lists solely in-frame clones and lacks some. The sample yields roughly 720,000 clones, 80% to 95% seen once. Source material: memory CD8+ T cells from PBMCs. Specified subset: CD45RO+ cells pooled with CCR7-negative TemRA cells. These receptors originate from a man aged 18 to 30 in good health. Some clones in this sample may be carry-over from other donors' samples.

CDR3 bases: TGTGCCAGCAGCCCCGGGACTAGCGGGTACTACGAGCAGTACTTC. Protein: CASSPGTSGYYEQYF. The chain couples TRBV11-2 to TRBJ2-7, with 12 bases fitting TRBD2. The CDR3 runs to 15 residues. The trim removed 5 bases at V and 3 bases at J, leaving 5 bases unmatched. Looked up from germline, CDR1 is SGHAT and CDR2 is FQNNGV.

The chain combines TRBV27 with TRBJ1-1; the match to TRBD1 covers 8 bases. The germline gives CDR1 MNHEY, CDR2 SMNVEV (reference sequence). This CDR3 has 14 amino acids. With 5 bases clipped from V and 4 bases from J, the junction kept 6 bases outside the gene matches. CDR3 in DNA: TGTGCCAGCAGTCCAGGGGGCGGGGGCACTGAAGCTTTCTTT. This codes for CASSPGGGGTEAFF.

This chain uses TRBV4-3 with TRBJ1-5; D is perhaps TRBD1 (5 bases). Trimming removed 0 bases from V and 3 bases from J, with 15 bases in between. Germline CDR1 and CDR2: LGHNA and YSLEER. CDR3 size: 17 residues. The CDR3 bases are TGCGCCAGCAGCCAAGATTGGGGCGGGGGAACCAATCAGCCCCAGCATTTT. It translates to CASSQDWGGGTNQPQHF.

This chain joins TRBV7-7 and TRBJ2-2; D gene ambiguous. Germline V CDR1 and CDR2: SSHAT, FNYEAQ (reference sequence). The CDR3 length is 13 residues. Trimming left V 1 base short and J 6 bases short, with 6 bases between. The DNA of the CDR3 is TGTGCCAGCAGCTTAGATCTGGCCGGGGAGCTGTTTTTT. Its translation is CASSLDLAGELFF.

CDR3 DNA sequence: TGTGCCAGCAGCTTTCTAGGGACAGGGGTAACAACTAATGAAAAACTGTTTTTT. It is translated as CASSFLGTGVTTNEKLFF. This sequence joins TRBV7-9 and TRBJ1-4, with 10 bases lining up with TRBD1. Germline CDR1 SEHNR, CDR2 FQNEAQ (reference sequence). Trimming took 3 bases from V and 0 from J; bases not matched to a gene: 7. The CDR3 has 18 residues. The full variable domain, rest sourced from reference TRBV7-9 and TRBJ1-4, is DTGVSQNPRHKITKRGQNVTFRCDPISEHNRLYWYRQTLGQGPEFLTYFQNEAQLEKSRLLSDRFSAERPKGSFSTLEIQRTEQGDSAMYLCASSFLGTGVTTNEKLFFGSGTQLSVL.

V gene TRBV11-2 combines with J gene TRBJ1-1; D not resolved. V was shortened by 4 bases and J by 8 bases, with 20 bases between the two germline ends. The CDR3 loop spans 15 amino acids. Germline CDR1 and CDR2: SGHAT and FQNNGV. The CDR3 sequence: CASSSSRGTLQEAFF. CDR3 DNA sequence: TGTGCCAGCAGCTCCTCCCGAGGCACACTACAAGAAGCTTTCTTT.

The CDR3 DNA sequence: TGCAGCGTCTTAGCGGGGGGCACAGATACGCAGTATTTT. Protein product: CSVLAGGTDTQYF. This rearrangement joins TRBV29-1 to TRBJ2-3, with 9 bases lining up with TRBD2. The germline gives CDR1 SQVTM, CDR2 ANQGSEA. With V trimmed by 6 bases and J by 1 base, 2 bases remained unmatched. The CDR3 totals 13 residues.

As regards this clone: Other DNA sequences within the sample encode an identical CDR3. The chain is built from TRBV27 and TRBJ2-7; TRBD2 aligns across 13 bases. The CDR3 is 16 residues long. The V gene's germline CDR1 is MNHEY and CDR2 SMNVEV (reference sequence). The ends lost 6 bases at V and 4 bases at J; junction bases unmatched: 9. The CDR3 DNA is TGTGCCAGCAGCCCAAGGACTAGCGGGAGTTTTTACGAGCAGTACTTC. Protein sequence: CASSPRTSGSFYEQYF.

This clone was observed once. The rearrangement uses TRBV7-9 and TRBJ2-1; D might be TRBD1 (6 bases). The CDR3 has 14 residues. Trimming removed 3 bases from V and 4 bases from J, with 10 bases in between. CDR1 and CDR2 (germline): SEHNR, FQNEAQ (reference sequence). CDR3 loop: CASSFYGTYNEQFF. As DNA, the CDR3 is TGTGCCAGCAGCTTCTACGGGACATACAATGAGCAGTTCTTC. The whole variable domain, remainder taken from reference TRBV7-9 and TRBJ2-1, is DTGVSQNPRHKITKRGQNVTFRCDPISEHNRLYWYRQTLGQGPEFLTYFQNEAQLEKSRLLSDRFSAERPKGSFSTLEIQRTEQGDSAMYLCASSFYGTYNEQFFGPGTRLTVL.

V usage is TRBV9 and J usage is TRBJ2-7; perhaps TRBD1 as D (7 bases). Germline lookup yields CDR1 SGDLS and CDR2 YYNGEE. This CDR3 has 14 residues. Trimming cost V 4 bases and J 3 bases, with 14 bases left between them. CDR3 residues: CASSKQGGFYEQYF. Written as DNA, the CDR3 is TGTGCCAGCAGCAAGCAGGGGGGATTCTACGAGCAGTACTTC.

CDR3 sequence reads: CASSPSRRNTIYF. CDR3 in DNA: TGTGCCAGCAGTCCAAGCCGAAGGAACACCATATATTTT. The V gene is TRBV28, the J gene TRBJ1-3; D not resolved. Per germline, CDR1 MDHEN and CDR2 SYDVKM. The CDR3 totals 13 residues. Trimming left V 5 bases short and J 7 bases short, with 12 bases between.

The chain carries TRBV9 and TRBJ1-1; tentative D call: TRBD1 (5 bases). The CDR3 is 15 residues long. Germline V gene lookup returns CDR1 SGDLS and CDR2 YYNGEE. V shed 0 bases and J shed 0 bases, with 9 bases lying between them. The CDR3 nucleotides are TGTGCCAGCAGCGTAGGACCGGGGGTGAACACTGAAGCTTTCTTT. Protein: CASSVGPGVNTEAFF. Full variable domain (missing parts from reference TRBV9 and TRBJ1-1): DSGVTQTPKHLITATGQRVTLRCSPRSGDLSVYWYQQSLDQGLQFLIQYYNGEERAKGNILERFSAQQFPDLHSELNLSSLELGDSALYFCASSVGPGVNTEAFFGQGTRLTVV.

This clone appeared a single time. DNA for the CDR3: TGTGTGTGGCAGGGGAGCTCCTACGAGCAGTACTTC. Protein sequence: CVWQGSSYEQYF. The chain combines TRBV7-9 with TRBJ2-5; D is perhaps TRBD1 (6 bases). TRBJ2-7 explains the end of the DNA better; the J call may be wrong. The CDR3 spans 12 residues. Germline-derived CDR1 and CDR2 are SEHNR and FQNEAQ (reference sequence).

This clone was seen a few times. The chain recombines TRBV6-4 with TRBJ2-2; no reliable D call. Trimming stripped 5 bases from V and 3 bases from J, with 13 bases between. The CDR3 runs 15 residues. Germline V lookup: CDR1 MRHNA, CDR2 SNTAGT. The CDR3 is CASSKEGLDTGELFF. The CDR3 coding sequence is TGTGCCAGCAGTAAGGAAGGGTTGGACACCGGGGAGCTGTTTTTT.

This chain links TRBV27 with TRBJ1-5; TRBD1 matches 7 bases. The CDR3 runs to 14 residues. Losses at the gene ends were 5 bases for V and 6 bases for J; bases not matched to a gene: 7. The V gene's germline CDR1 is MNHEY and CDR2 SMNVEV (reference sequence). The CDR3, as DNA: TGTGCCAGCAGTCCCGACAGGGCTGCTCAGCCCCAGCATTTT. It is translated as CASSPDRAAQPQHF.

This clone is a singleton in its sample. The chain employs TRBV9 and TRBJ2-4; D perhaps matches TRBD1 (6 bases). V shed 4 bases and J shed 1 base, with 21 bases lying between them. Per germline, CDR1 SGDLS and CDR2 YYNGEE. CDR3 length: 18 amino acids. CDR3 residues: CASSHNNRDTYAKNIQYF. The CDR3, as DNA: TGTGCCAGCAGCCATAACAACCGGGACACCTATGCCAAAAACATTCAGTACTTC.

This clone was recorded only once. Written as DNA, the CDR3 is TGTGCCATCACGAGCAGTACAGCCTACGAGCAGTACTTC. Residues: CAITSSTAYEQYF. The chain is built from TRBV10-3 and TRBJ2-7; D gene ambiguous. Germline assignment: CDR1 ENHRY and CDR2 SYGVKD. The CDR3 is 13 amino acids. The ends were cut back, 7 bases at V and 2 bases at J, with 12 bases in the middle.

The rearrangement links TRBV6-5 to TRBJ2-7, with D possibly matching TRBD2 (5 bases). Looked up from germline, CDR1 is MNHEY and CDR2 is SVGAGI. Trimming removed 8 bases from V and 5 bases from J, with 19 bases in between. The CDR3 sequence is 14 residues long. CDR3 region: CASGRRLPADEQYF. CDR3 sequence (DNA): TGTGCCAGCGGAAGAAGACTCCCAGCGGACGAGCAGTACTTC.

Written as DNA, the CDR3 is TGTGCCAGCAGCTCGTCCCCGGTGGGCTACACCTTC. It translates to CASSSSPVGYTF. The chain has TRBV11-2 and TRBJ1-2, with unresolved D. V was cut by 4 bases and J by 8 bases, with 11 bases left in between. Germline V gene sequence: CDR1 SGHAT, CDR2 FQNNGV. The CDR3 runs to 12 residues.

CDR3 protein: CASSLGSGVGTGELFF. CDR3 coding DNA: TGTGCCAGCAGTTTAGGATCAGGGGTCGGCACCGGGGAGCTGTTTTTT. This chain connects TRBV27 to TRBJ2-2, with D tentatively TRBD1 (6 bases). In germline, CDR1 is MNHEY, CDR2 SMNVEV (reference sequence). Trimming left V 2 bases short and J 4 bases short, with 14 bases between. The CDR3 contains 16 residues.

The chain employs TRBV7-9 and TRBJ2-1; 11 positions match TRBD2. CDR3 length equals 17 residues. J gave up 6 bases and V 1 base, and 8 bases lay outside the gene matches. In germline, CDR1 is SEHNR, CDR2 FQNEAQ (reference sequence). For the CDR3, the DNA is TGTGCCAGCAGCTTAGTGGGTAGCGGGAGGGTTAGCAATGAGCAGTTCTTC. This gives the protein CASSLVGSGRVSNEQFF.

The V gene is TRBV27, the J gene TRBJ2-7, with 9 bases aligning to TRBD1. Germline CDR1 is MNHEY and CDR2 is SMNVEV (reference sequence). The CDR3 totals 18 residues. With V trimmed by 5 bases and J by 5 bases, 19 bases remained unmatched. The CDR3 region has the DNA TGTGCCAGCAGTCCCTCCTCGGTTCTAGGACAGGGGAGCCACGAGCAGTACTTC. Translated: CASSPSSVLGQGSHEQYF.

The CDR3 coding sequence is TGTGCCAGCAGCTTTGGACCCCCGCAGGACGAGCAGTACTTC. Encoded protein: CASSFGPPQDEQYF. The chain carries TRBV7-2 and TRBJ2-7; D not resolved. Trimming took 3 bases from V and 5 from J, leaving 14 bases between them. The CDR3 has 14 amino acids. Per germline, CDR1 SGHTA and CDR2 FQGNSA.

This chain joins TRBV28 and TRBJ2-7; D remains unclear. Trimming shortened V by 4 bases and J by 6 bases, and 16 bases separated the two germline ends. Looked up from germline, CDR1 is MDHEN and CDR2 is SYDVKM. The CDR3 totals 14 residues. The CDR3 DNA reads as TGTGCCAGCAGTTCCCCCGGTTCGCCCGGCGAGCAGTACTTC. Translated, it gives CASSSPGSPGEQYF.

This clone is a singleton in its sample. The chain links TRBV6-5 to TRBJ2-2; D gene uncertain. V was pared by 4 bases and J by 2 bases, with 8 bases between. CDR3 length: 14 residues. In germline, CDR1 is MNHEY, CDR2 SVGAGI. The CDR3 here is CASSWTQNTGELFF. CDR3 DNA: TGTGCCAGCAGTTGGACGCAAAACACCGGGGAGCTGTTTTTT.

This CDR3 reads CASSYSRTGSREQYF. The CDR3 region has the DNA TGTGCCAGCAGTTACTCCCGGACAGGCTCGAGGGAGCAGTACTTC. This chain connects TRBV6-5 to TRBJ2-7, with 7 positions matching TRBD1. With V trimmed by 0 bases and J by 7 bases, 9 bases remained unmatched. Germline-derived CDR1 and CDR2 are MNHEY and SVGAGI. The CDR3 is made up of 15 amino acids.

The chain recombines TRBV15 with TRBJ1-2; a possible D gene is TRBD1 (6 bases). CDR1 is LNHNV, CDR2 YYDKDF, per germline (reference sequence). This CDR3 comprises 17 residues. Trimming cost V 5 bases and J 8 bases, with 27 bases left between them. The CDR3 nucleotides are TGTGCCACCAGCGGGCGAAGTGTTGGGCGGGGGGCCGGCGGCTACACCTTC. Encoded protein: CATSGRSVGRGAGGYTF.

V and J are TRBV21-1 and TRBJ2-3; the D call in the table, TRBD1, was not verified against the DNA. TRBV21-1 is flagged as a pseudogene. The CDR3 length is 17 residues. The CDR3 spells CASSKAPETGRADTQYF. Here the CDR3 DNA reads TGTGCCAGCAGCAAAGCGCCCGAGACAGGGCGGGCAGATACGCAGTATTTT.